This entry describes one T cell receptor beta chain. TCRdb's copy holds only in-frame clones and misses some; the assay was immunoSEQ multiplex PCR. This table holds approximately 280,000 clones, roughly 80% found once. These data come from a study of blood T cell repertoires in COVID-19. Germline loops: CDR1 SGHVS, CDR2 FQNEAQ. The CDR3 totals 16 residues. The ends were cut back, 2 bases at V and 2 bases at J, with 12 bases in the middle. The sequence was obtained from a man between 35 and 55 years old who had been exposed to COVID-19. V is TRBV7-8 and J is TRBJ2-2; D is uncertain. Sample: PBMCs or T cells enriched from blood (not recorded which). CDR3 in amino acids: CASSLLIASNTGELFF. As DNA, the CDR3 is TGTGCCAGCAGCTTATTAATTGCGTCCAACACCGGGGAGCTGTTTTTT.